A single sample gave rise to the 13 T cell receptor beta chains below, sequenced in a study of T cell clones after liver transplantation. Sequencing was performed with immunoSEQ multiplex PCR; in TCRdb, only in-frame clones are kept and a portion is missing. The data show tens of thousands of clones, roughly 90% seen once. Material: CD8+ T cells from blood, obtained 12 months after liver transplant. Source of these receptors: a human patient who received a liver transplant. T cells may partly derive from the graft donor.

V gene TRBV5-6 combines with J gene TRBJ2-3; perhaps TRBD1 as D (6 bases). Germline CDR1 is SGHDT and CDR2 is YYEEEE. Trimming took off 2 bases at V and 10 bases at J, with 8 bases between the two ends. This CDR3 is built from 11 residues. CDR3 nucleotide sequence: TGTGCCAGCAGCTTTGCAGGGGCGCAGTATTTT. Its translation: CASSFAGAQYF.

This clone was counted between two and nine times. The V and J genes are TRBV27 and TRBJ2-1; D gene unclear. Trimming stripped 2 bases from V and 7 bases from J, with 9 bases between. The CDR3 is 13 residues long. Germline-derived CDR1 and CDR2 are MNHEY and SMNVEV (reference sequence). CDR3 loop: CASSLGGSNEQFF. The CDR3, as DNA: TGTGCCAGCAGTTTAGGCGGTAGTAATGAGCAGTTCTTC.

This clone was seen more than once but under ten times. The chain joins TRBV30 to TRBJ2-1; D uncertain. V was clipped by 0 bases and J by 9 bases, with 12 bases between them. The germline CDR1 and CDR2 sequences are GTSNPN and SVGIG (reference sequence). The CDR3 totals 13 residues. CDR3 amino acids: CAWSVGLFGEQFF. CDR3 DNA: TGTGCCTGGAGTGTTGGCCTCTTTGGTGAGCAGTTCTTC.

The V call is TRBV9, the J call TRBJ2-7; 9 nucleotides match TRBD2. Germline CDR1 is SGDLS and CDR2 is YYNGEE. The CDR3 is made up of 15 amino acids. The ends lost 0 bases at V and 4 bases at J; junction bases unmatched: 5. The CDR3 bases are TGTGCCAGCAGCGTAGGGGGTAGCGGGGGATACGAGCAGTACTTC. It is translated as CASSVGGSGGYEQYF.

V and J are TRBV27 and TRBJ1-5, with D maybe TRBD1 (5 bases). Germline V gene lookup returns CDR1 MNHEY and CDR2 SMNVEV (reference sequence). The CDR3 extends over 13 amino acids. Trimming cost V 4 bases and J 6 bases, with 10 bases left between them. This chain's CDR3 is CASSYRGGQPQHF. CDR3 sequence (DNA): TGTGCCAGCAGTTACCGGGGCGGTCAGCCCCAGCATTTT.

This sequence joins TRBV27 and TRBJ2-7; D is perhaps TRBD1 (6 bases). CDR1 MNHEY and CDR2 SMNVEV come from the germline V gene (reference sequence). This CDR3 is built from 19 residues. Trimming pared 1 base from V and 3 bases from J, leaving 25 bases between. The CDR3 sequence: CASSLFGGQGMEGSYEQYF. CDR3 DNA sequence: TGTGCCAGCAGTTTATTCGGTGGGCAGGGGATGGAAGGAAGCTACGAGCAGTACTTC.

This clone was seen only once. This chain links TRBV9 with TRBJ2-3; D gene uncertain. CDR1 is SGDLS, CDR2 YYNGEE, per germline. The CDR3 totals 13 residues. Trimming pared 0 bases from V and 3 bases from J, leaving 5 bases between. CDR3 DNA sequence: TGTGCCAGCAGCGTAGGATGGACAGATACGCAGTATTTT. It specifies CASSVGWTDTQYF.

This chain links TRBV14 with TRBJ2-5; D possibly corresponds to TRBD1 (6 bases). From germline, CDR1 is SGHDN and CDR2 FVKESK. With 4 bases removed from V and 0 bases from J, the gap between germline ends came to 12 bases. The CDR3 is made up of 15 amino acids. The CDR3 DNA sequence: TGTGCCAGCAGCCCCCGGGACAACTACCAAGAGACCCAGTACTTC. This codes for CASSPRDNYQETQYF.

The chain employs TRBV11-2 and TRBJ2-4, with TRBD2 identical over 8 bases. V trimming: 1 base; J trimming: 8 bases; junction bases outside the gene matches: 7. Germline V CDR1 and CDR2: SGHAT, FQNNGV. The CDR3 has 15 amino acids. In DNA, the CDR3 is TGTGCCAGCAGCTTAGTAAGCGGGAGACGTGACATTCAGTACTTC. This sequence encodes CASSLVSGRRDIQYF.

This chain links TRBV30 with TRBJ2-1, with unresolved D. The CDR3 sequence is 12 residues long. With 2 bases removed from V and 6 bases from J, the gap between germline ends came to 8 bases. Germline CDR1 is GTSNPN and CDR2 is SVGIG (reference sequence). The CDR3 sequence: CAWSLNSNEQFF. The CDR3 nucleotides read TGTGCCTGGAGTCTTAATAGCAATGAGCAGTTCTTC.

The chain combines TRBV28 with TRBJ2-5, with 16 bases fitting TRBD2. Looked up from germline, CDR1 is MDHEN and CDR2 is SYDVKM. This CDR3 comprises 16 residues. J gave up 5 bases and V 4 bases, and 4 bases lay outside the gene matches. The CDR3: CASSWGLAGGPETQYF. The CDR3 DNA reads as TGTGCCAGCAGTTGGGGACTAGCGGGAGGGCCGGAGACCCAGTACTTC.

The rearrangement joins TRBV11-3 to TRBJ2-1; a weak D match, TRBD1 (6 bases). Germline V gene sequence: CDR1 SGHNT, CDR2 YENEEA. V dropped 2 bases and J dropped 6 bases, with 8 bases sitting between them. This CDR3 has 13 amino acids. DNA of the CDR3: TGTGCCAGCAGCTTAAACAGGGTCAATGAGCAGTTCTTC. It encodes CASSLNRVNEQFF.

This chain connects TRBV4-1 to TRBJ1-2, with TRBD1 as a possible D gene (5 bases). The CDR3 sequence is 15 residues long. Germline values: CDR1 MGHRA, CDR2 YSYEKL. Trimming stripped 1 base from V and 4 bases from J, with 13 bases between. The chain's CDR3 is CASSQGQGLFYGYTF. CDR3 in DNA: TGCGCCAGCAGCCAAGGGCAGGGCCTTTTCTATGGCTACACCTTC.